The next 13 T cell receptor beta chains were all read from a single sample in a study of siplizumab effects on memory and regulatory T cells. Some clones are missing from TCRdb's copy, which holds only in-frame ones; the method was immunoSEQ multiplex PCR. The sample lists more than 85,000 clones, approximately 90% occurring once. Material for sequencing was CD4+ T cells sorted from blood. Receptors originate from a human donor in good health.

This clone was detected only once. The V and J genes are TRBV30 and TRBJ1-6, with D perhaps TRBD1 (6 bases). This CDR3 has 15 residues. V shed 0 bases and J shed 9 bases, with 15 bases lying between them. Germline CDR1 and CDR2: GTSNPN and SVGIG (reference sequence). The CDR3 protein is CAWSVRRGPGSPLHF. As DNA, the CDR3 is TGTGCCTGGAGTGTAAGACGGGGGCCGGGTTCACCCCTCCACTTT. The full variable domain, rest sourced from reference TRBV30 and TRBJ1-6, is SQTIHQWPATLVQPVGSPLSLECTVEGTSNPNLYWYRQAAGRGLQLLFYSVGIGQISSEVPQNLSASRPQDRQFILSSKKLLLSDSGFYLCAWSVRRGPGSPLHFGNGTRLTVT.

The chain joins TRBV5-1 to TRBJ2-7, with 8 bases fitting TRBD2. Trimming removed 4 bases from V and 0 bases from J; junction bases left unmatched: 3. This CDR3 comprises 14 residues. The germline gives CDR1 SGHRS, CDR2 YFSETQ. The CDR3, as DNA: TGCGCCAGCAGCGATACTAGCGGCTCCTACGAGCAGTACTTC. This encodes CASSDTSGSYEQYF.

The CDR3 sequence is CASSLGQYYGYTF. CDR3 DNA: TGCGCCAGCAGCTTGGGACAGTACTATGGCTACACCTTC. This chain connects TRBV5-1 to TRBJ1-2; D is perhaps TRBD1 (5 bases). Germline CDR1 and CDR2: SGHRS and YFSETQ. Trimming removed 0 bases at V and 3 bases at J, with 6 bases between. The CDR3 contains 13 residues.

The gene calls are TRBV5-4 and TRBJ2-7, with D uncertain. The germline gives CDR1 SGHNT, CDR2 YYREEE (reference sequence). The CDR3 is made up of 14 amino acids. Trimming took 4 bases from V and 0 from J, leaving 11 bases between them. The CDR3 spells CASSGGPDSYEQYF. The DNA of the CDR3 is TGTGCCAGCAGCGGTGGGCCAGACTCCTACGAGCAGTACTTC.

The CDR3: CASSLGGSAPQETQYF. CDR3 coding DNA: TGTGCCAGCAGCCTAGGTGGAAGCGCCCCACAAGAGACCCAGTACTTC. This chain connects TRBV7-8 to TRBJ2-5; D call uncertain. V was trimmed by 5 bases and J by 2 bases, leaving 18 bases between them. The CDR3 length is 16 residues. Germline assignment: CDR1 SGHVS and CDR2 FQNEAQ.

This clone was recorded once. V usage is TRBV5-1 and J usage is TRBJ2-1; perhaps TRBD1 as D (6 bases). The V gene lost 0 bases and the J gene lost 7 bases, with 14 bases spanning the gap. The CDR3 spans 15 residues. Germline V gives CDR1 SGHRS, CDR2 YFSETQ. The DNA of the CDR3 is TGCGCCAGCAGCTTGGGGCTAAGCAGGGGAAATGAGCAGTTCTTC. This sequence encodes CASSLGLSRGNEQFF.

This sequence joins TRBV11-2 and TRBJ1-4, with D possibly being TRBD1 (6 bases). There are 15 residues in the CDR3. Trimming took 4 bases from V and 4 from J, leaving 13 bases between them. Germline lookup yields CDR1 SGHAT and CDR2 FQNNGV. CDR3 residues: CASSSFGQLNEKLFF. The DNA for the CDR3 is TGTGCCAGCAGCTCTTTTGGACAGCTTAATGAAAAACTGTTTTTT.

This chain links TRBV5-1 with TRBJ1-1, with a possible D match to TRBD1 (5 bases). There are 16 residues in the CDR3. Per the germline V gene, CDR1 is SGHRS and CDR2 is YFSETQ. The V and J ends lost 0 bases and 2 bases respectively, with 14 bases between them. CDR3 loop: CASSLDGALFNTEAFF. The CDR3 region has the DNA TGCGCCAGCAGCTTGGATGGGGCCCTATTTAACACTGAAGCTTTCTTT.

This clone turned up a few times. The chain couples TRBV11-1 to TRBJ2-2, with D perhaps matching TRBD1 (5 bases). Germline lookup yields CDR1 SGHAT and CDR2 FQDESV (reference sequence). V gave up 5 bases and J gave up 5 bases, with 9 bases separating them. The CDR3 has 13 amino acids. Written as DNA, the CDR3 is TGTGCCAGCAGCCAAGGACAAACCGGGGAGCTGTTTTTT. Protein sequence: CASSQGQTGELFF.

The rearrangement joins TRBV6-1 to TRBJ2-3, with TRBD2 as a possible D gene (6 bases). CDR3 size: 15 residues. Germline CDR1 reads MNHNS; CDR2 reads SASEGT. The V gene lost 5 bases and the J gene lost 5 bases, with 17 bases spanning the gap. DNA for the CDR3: TGTGCCAGCAGTAGAAGGGACTTAGGGCTAGATACGCAGTATTTT. This encodes CASSRRDLGLDTQYF.

Note on this clone: The same CDR3 arises from other DNA sequences in this sample as well. The rearrangement uses TRBV18 and TRBJ2-7; D is ambiguous. The germline V and J ends were trimmed by 3 bases and 5 bases, with 8 bases remaining between them. Per the germline V gene, CDR1 is KGHSH and CDR2 is LQKENI. This CDR3 region has 12 residues. CDR3 nucleotides: TGTGCCAGCTCACCGCGCGGTGACGAGCAGTACTTC. Translating it yields CASSPRGDEQYF.

The V and J genes are TRBV7-8 and TRBJ2-1; possibly TRBD2 for D (5 bases). The ends were cut back, 2 bases at V and 0 bases at J, with 11 bases in the middle. CDR1 SGHVS and CDR2 FQNEAQ come from the germline V gene. The CDR3 is 16 residues long. CDR3 sequence reads: CASSLRRGRSYNEQFF. Written as DNA, the CDR3 is TGTGCCAGCAGCTTAAGGCGCGGGCGCTCCTACAATGAGCAGTTCTTC.

The chain links TRBV30 to TRBJ1-2; tentatively, D is TRBD1 (6 bases). Germline V gives CDR1 GTSNPN, CDR2 SVGIG (reference sequence). The CDR3 runs to 11 residues. Deletions cut 3 bases from V and 8 bases from J, with 10 bases between. CDR3 protein: CAWRQGQGYTF. CDR3 DNA sequence: TGTGCCTGGAGACAGGGTCAAGGCTACACCTTC.